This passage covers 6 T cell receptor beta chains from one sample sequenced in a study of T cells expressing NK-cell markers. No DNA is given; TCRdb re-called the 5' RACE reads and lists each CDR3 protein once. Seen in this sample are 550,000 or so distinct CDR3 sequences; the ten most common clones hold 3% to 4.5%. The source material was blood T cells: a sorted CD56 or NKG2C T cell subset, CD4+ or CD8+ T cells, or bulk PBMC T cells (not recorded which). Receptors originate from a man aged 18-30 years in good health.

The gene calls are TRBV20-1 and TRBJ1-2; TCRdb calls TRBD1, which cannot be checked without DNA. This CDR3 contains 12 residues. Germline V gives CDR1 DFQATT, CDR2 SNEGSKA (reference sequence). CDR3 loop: CGVEAPSYGYTF.

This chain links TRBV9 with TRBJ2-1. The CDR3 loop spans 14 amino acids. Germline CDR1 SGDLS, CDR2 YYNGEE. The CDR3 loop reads CASSVATSYNEQFF.

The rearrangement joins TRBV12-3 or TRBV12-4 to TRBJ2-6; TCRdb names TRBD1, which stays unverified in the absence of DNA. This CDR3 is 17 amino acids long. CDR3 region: CAGHRGLIGSGANVLTF.

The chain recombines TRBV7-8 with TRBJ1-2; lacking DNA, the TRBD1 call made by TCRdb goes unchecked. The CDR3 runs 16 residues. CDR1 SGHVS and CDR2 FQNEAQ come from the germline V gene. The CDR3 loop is CASSRSGTALNYGYTF.

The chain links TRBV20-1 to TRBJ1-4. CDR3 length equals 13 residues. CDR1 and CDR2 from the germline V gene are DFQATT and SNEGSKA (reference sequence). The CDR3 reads CSARTVVNEKLFF.

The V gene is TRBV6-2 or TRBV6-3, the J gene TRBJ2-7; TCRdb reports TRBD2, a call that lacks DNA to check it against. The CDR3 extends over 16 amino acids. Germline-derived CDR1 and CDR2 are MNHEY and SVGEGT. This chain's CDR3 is CASSYSTGDSSYEQYF.